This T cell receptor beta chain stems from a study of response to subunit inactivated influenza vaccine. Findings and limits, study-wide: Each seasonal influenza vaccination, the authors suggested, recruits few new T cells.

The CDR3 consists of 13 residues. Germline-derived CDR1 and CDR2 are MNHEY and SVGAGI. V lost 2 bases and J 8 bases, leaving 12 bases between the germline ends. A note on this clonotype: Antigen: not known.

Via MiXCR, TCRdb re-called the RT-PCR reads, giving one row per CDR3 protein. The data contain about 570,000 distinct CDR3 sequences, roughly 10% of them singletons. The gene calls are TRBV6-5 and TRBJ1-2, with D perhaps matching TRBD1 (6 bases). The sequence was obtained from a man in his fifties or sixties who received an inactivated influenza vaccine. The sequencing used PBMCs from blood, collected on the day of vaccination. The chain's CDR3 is CASSYTGAQGYTF. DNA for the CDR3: TGTGCCAGCAGTTACACGGGGGCTCAAGGCTACACCTTC.